This is a list of T cell receptor beta chains from one sample in a study of T-cell reconstitution after alpha-beta-depleted transplantation in children. In TCRdb, the PCR reads were re-called with MiXCR into one record per CDR3 protein. Of 450,000 to 600,000 distinct CDR3 sequences in the sample, approximately 20% are singletons; the top ten hold roughly 3.3%. Sample: PBMCs from the stem cell graft donor, taken from the stem cell graft. Source of these receptors: a human donor who donated a stem cell graft to a child with acute lymphoblastic leukemia. Each CDR3 is given without its conserved first and last residue. Size is stated for part of the rows, as once, few or many counts, or as a class when the clone is expanded.

j_call v_call clone_size cdr3_aa
TRBJ1-2 TRBV5-1 few ASSRTGLVENYGYT
TRBJ2-2 TRBV5-1 once ASSLVAGGGELF
TRBJ1-4 TRBV20-1 few SAPGQGNEKLF
TRBJ1-2 TRBV15 few ATSSRGLDGYT
TRBJ2-7 TRBV29-1 NA SVVEGRGKNEQY
TRBJ2-6 TRBV12-3/TRBV12-4 NA ASSPGGRSGANVLT
TRBJ2-7 TRBV29-1 NA SVEIVASHEQY
TRBJ2-7 TRBV6-2/TRBV6-3 NA ASSYDTGYYEQY
TRBJ2-7 TRBV21-1 few ASSTLRDGRLLSYEQY
TRBJ1-3 TRBV3-1 few ASRITGTEVFSSGNTIY
TRBJ1-1 TRBV18 NA ASSATMDTEAF
TRBJ1-2 TRBV7-9 NA ASSLVSVGGYT
TRBJ2-1 TRBV7-8 NA ASSLTSGSGDEQF
TRBJ2-1 TRBV4-1 few ASSQEVGTGGPFEQF
TRBJ2-2 TRBV15 few ATSRDGAKPNTGELF
TRBJ1-2 TRBV20-1 few SATGAPNYGYT
TRBJ2-7 TRBV20-1 few SARNTSAYYYEQY
TRBJ2-1 TRBV29-1 few SVVRSGSSGRARNEQF
TRBJ2-1 TRBV28 few ASSPGAAGEQF
TRBJ2-2 TRBV9 NA ASSVSAQSNTGELF
TRBJ2-3 TRBV5-4 NA ASSPRASASTDTQY
TRBJ1-2 TRBV6-1 few ASSEAKGYGYT
TRBJ2-7 TRBV12-3/TRBV12-4 NA ASSLVGHLYEQY
TRBJ2-7 TRBV4-1 NA ASSQEQGASYDQY
TRBJ1-2 TRBV13 few ASSLRLAGGEGYT